One T cell receptor beta chain is described in this entry. Its antigen is as yet unknown. Researchers ran the PCR with 60 Vbeta and 13 Jbeta primers. In the authors' methods: Later, 65 million to 85 million unique TCR beta chains were counted in an analysis, and approximately 10 million of them were shared. Clones were read by immunoSEQ multiplex PCR, and TCRdb kept only the in-frame ones, dropping some. For V, J and clone size, that table is used; D and trimming come from the DNA. The sample has about 160,000 clones, less than 80% seen once; the top ten hold roughly 2%. The sample comes from a study of cytomegalovirus exposure and HLA in healthy donors. Overall study findings and caveats: In a later analysis, HLA-C alleles had the fewest associated TCRs, DRB1 alleles the most. An analysis that was carried out later associated 16,951 TCR beta sequences with HLA alleles at 0.05 false discovery rate.

The CDR3 loop spans 15 amino acids. Germline V lookup: CDR1 LNHDA, CDR2 SQIVND (reference sequence). V was clipped by 7 bases and J by 4 bases, with 19 bases between them. This chain uses TRBV19 with TRBJ1-2, with a weak D call TRBD1 (5 bases). The sequencing input was PBMCs. The TCR sequence derives from a man aged 35 to 55 in good health and CMV-seronegative. CDR3 in DNA: TGTGCCAGTAAAGAACCGCTGGCAGGGCTCTATGGCTACACCTTC. It encodes CASKEPLAGLYGYTF.